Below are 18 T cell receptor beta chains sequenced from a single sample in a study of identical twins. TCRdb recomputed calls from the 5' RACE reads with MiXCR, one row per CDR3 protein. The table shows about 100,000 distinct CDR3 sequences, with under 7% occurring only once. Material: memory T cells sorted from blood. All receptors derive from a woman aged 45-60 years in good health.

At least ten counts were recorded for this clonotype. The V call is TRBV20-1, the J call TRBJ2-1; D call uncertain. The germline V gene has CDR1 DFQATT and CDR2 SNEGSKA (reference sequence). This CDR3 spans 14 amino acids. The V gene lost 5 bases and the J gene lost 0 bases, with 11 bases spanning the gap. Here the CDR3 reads CSAPGLSSYNEQFF. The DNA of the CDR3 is TGCAGTGCTCCCGGGCTCAGCTCCTACAATGAGCAGTTCTTC.

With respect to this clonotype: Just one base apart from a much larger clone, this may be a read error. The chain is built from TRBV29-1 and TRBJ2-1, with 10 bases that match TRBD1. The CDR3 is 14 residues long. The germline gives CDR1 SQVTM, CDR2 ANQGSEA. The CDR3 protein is CSVAPGQGYNDQFF. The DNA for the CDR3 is TGCAGCGTTGCGCCGGGACAGGGGTACAATGACCAGTTCTTC.

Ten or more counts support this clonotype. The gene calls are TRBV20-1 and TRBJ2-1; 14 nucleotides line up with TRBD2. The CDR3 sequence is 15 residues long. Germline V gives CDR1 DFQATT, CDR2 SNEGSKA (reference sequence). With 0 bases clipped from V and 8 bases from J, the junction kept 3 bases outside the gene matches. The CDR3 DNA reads TGCAGTGCTAGAGAAGGGACTAGCGGGAGCGATGAGCAGTTCTTC. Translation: CSAREGTSGSDEQFF.

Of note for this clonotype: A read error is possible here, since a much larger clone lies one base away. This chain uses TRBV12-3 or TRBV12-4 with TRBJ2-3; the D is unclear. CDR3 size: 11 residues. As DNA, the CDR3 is TGTGCCAGCAGTTCTTTAGATGCGCAGTATTTT. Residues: CASSSLDAQYF.

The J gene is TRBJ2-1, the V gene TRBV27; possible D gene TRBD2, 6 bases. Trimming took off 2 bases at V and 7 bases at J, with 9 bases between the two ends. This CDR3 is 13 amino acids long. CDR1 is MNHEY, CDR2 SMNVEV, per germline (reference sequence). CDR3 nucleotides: TGTGCCAGCAGTTTACGCGGGGAAAATGAGCAGTTCTTC. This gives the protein CASSLRGENEQFF.

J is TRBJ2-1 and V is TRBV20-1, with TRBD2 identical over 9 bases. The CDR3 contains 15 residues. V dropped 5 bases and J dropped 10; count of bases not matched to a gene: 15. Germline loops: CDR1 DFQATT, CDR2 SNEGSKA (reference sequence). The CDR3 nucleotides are TGCAGTGCTGTCAGAGGTGGCGGGAGGGCCCGGGAGCAGTTCTTC. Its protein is CSAVRGGGRAREQFF.

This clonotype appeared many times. Written as DNA, the CDR3 is TGCGCCAGCAGCTTGGGACAGGGGTTACGGGGACCCCTCCACTTT. Its translation is CASSLGQGLRGPLHF. V usage is TRBV5-1 and J usage is TRBJ1-6, with 8 bases matching TRBD1. This CDR3 is 15 amino acids long. Germline V lookup: CDR1 SGHRS, CDR2 YFSETQ. Trimming cost V 0 bases and J 12 bases; bases outside gene matches: 8.

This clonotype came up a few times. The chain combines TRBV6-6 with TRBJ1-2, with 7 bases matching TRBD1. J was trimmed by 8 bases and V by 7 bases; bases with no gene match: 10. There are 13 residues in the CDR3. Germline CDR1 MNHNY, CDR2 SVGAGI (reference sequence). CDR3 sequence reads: CASNRGQLEGYTF. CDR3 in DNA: TGTGCCAGCAATAGGGGGCAGCTAGAAGGCTACACCTTC.

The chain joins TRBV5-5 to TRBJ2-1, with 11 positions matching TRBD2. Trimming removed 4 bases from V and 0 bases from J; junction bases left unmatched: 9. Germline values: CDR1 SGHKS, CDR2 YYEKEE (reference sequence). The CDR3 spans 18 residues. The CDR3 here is CASSPGLAAVSSYNEQFF. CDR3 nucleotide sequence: TGTGCCAGCAGCCCGGGACTAGCGGCAGTGAGCTCCTACAATGAGCAGTTCTTC.

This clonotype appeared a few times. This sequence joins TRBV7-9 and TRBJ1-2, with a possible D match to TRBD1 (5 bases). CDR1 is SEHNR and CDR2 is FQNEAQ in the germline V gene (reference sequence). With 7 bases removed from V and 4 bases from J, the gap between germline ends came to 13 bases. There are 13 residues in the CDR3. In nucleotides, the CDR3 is TGTGCCAGCACCAAGCCGGGGGGCTATGGCTACACCTTC. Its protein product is CASTKPGGYGYTF.

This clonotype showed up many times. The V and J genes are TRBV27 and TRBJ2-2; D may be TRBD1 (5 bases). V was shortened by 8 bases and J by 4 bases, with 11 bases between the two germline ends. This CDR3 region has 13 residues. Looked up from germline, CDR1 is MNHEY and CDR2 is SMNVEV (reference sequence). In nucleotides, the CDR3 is TGTGCCAGCTTGAAGGGGCGCACCGGGGAGCTGTTTTTT. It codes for CASLKGRTGELFF.

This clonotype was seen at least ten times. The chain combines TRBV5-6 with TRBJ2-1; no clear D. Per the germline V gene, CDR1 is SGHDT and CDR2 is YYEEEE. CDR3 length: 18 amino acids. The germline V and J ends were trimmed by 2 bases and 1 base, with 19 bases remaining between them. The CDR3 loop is CASSFSAGVGFSYNEQFF. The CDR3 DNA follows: TGTGCCAGCAGCTTTTCGGCAGGTGTCGGTTTTTCCTACAATGAGCAGTTCTTC.

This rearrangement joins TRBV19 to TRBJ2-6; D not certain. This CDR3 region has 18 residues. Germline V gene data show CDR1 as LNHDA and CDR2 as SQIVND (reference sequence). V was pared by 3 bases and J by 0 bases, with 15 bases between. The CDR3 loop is CASSIHQTASSGANVLTF. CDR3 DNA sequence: TGTGCCAGTAGTATCCATCAAACAGCGTCCTCTGGGGCCAACGTCCTGACTTTC.

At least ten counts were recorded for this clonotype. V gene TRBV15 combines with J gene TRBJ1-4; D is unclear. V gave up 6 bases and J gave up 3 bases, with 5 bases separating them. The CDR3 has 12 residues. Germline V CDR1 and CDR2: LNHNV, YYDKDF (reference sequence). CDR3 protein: CATSQSNEKLFF. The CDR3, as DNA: TGTGCCACCAGTCAGTCTAATGAAAAACTGTTTTTT. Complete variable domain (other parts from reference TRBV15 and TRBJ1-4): DAMVIQNPRYQVTQFGKPVTLSCSQTLNHNVMYWYQQKSSQAPKLLFHYYDKDFNNEADTPDNFQSRRPNTSFCFLDIRSPGLGDTAMYLCATSQSNEKLFFGSGTQLSVL.

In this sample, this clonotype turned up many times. The CDR3 protein is CATTLAGEVEQFF. In DNA, the CDR3 is TGTGCCACTACACTAGCGGGAGAAGTTGAGCAGTTCTTC. The V gene is TRBV19, the J gene TRBJ2-1; 11 nucleotides agree with TRBD2. The CDR3 spans 13 residues. Trimming at V came to 10 bases and at J to 9 bases, leaving 8 bases not matched to a gene. Germline CDR1 and CDR2: LNHDA and SQIVND (reference sequence).

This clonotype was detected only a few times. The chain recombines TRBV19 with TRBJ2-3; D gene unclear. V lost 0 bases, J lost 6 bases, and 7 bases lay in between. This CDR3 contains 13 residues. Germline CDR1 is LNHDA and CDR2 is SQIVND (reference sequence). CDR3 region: CASSIEFPDTQYF. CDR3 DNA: TGTGCCAGTAGTATAGAATTCCCGGATACGCAGTATTTT.

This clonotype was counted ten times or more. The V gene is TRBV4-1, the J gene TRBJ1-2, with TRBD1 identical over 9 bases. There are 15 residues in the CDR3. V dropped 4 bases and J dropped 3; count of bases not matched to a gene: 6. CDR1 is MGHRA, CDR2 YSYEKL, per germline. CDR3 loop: CASSRNRGPDYGYTF. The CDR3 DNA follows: TGCGCCAGCAGCCGCAACAGGGGGCCGGACTATGGCTACACCTTC.

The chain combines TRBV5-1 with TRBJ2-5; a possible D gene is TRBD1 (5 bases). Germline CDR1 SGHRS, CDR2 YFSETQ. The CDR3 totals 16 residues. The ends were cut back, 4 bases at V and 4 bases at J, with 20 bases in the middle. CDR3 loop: CASSPGRVALTETQYF. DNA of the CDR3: TGCGCCAGCAGCCCCGGCAGGGTGGCTTTAACAGAGACCCAGTACTTC.